This section outlines one T cell receptor beta chain sequence together with its context. This sample was included in a study of blood T cell repertoires in COVID-19. Study-level background: Researchers got acute and convalescent COVID-19 samples from the United States, Italy and Spain. Nucleic acid was either cDNA or gDNA, and it came from T cells, B-cell-depleted T cells, or PBMCs.

Sequenced by immunoSEQ multiplex PCR; TCRdb stores in-frame clones only, minus some. The repertoire includes under 550,000 clones, 70% to 90% of them detected once, and roughly 0.84% sits in the top ten. Germline loops: CDR1 SEHNR, CDR2 FQNEAQ (reference sequence). V lost 2 bases and J lost 5, with 13 bases in between. This CDR3 region has 15 residues. The receptor was isolated from a man younger than 30 with COVID-19, enrolled during active disease. The genes are TRBV7-9 and TRBJ2-1; TRBD1 is a possible D gene (6 bases). The specimen was peripheral blood. The CDR3 bases are TGTGCCAGCAGCTTAAACAGGGTCTTGGACAATGAGCAGTTCTTC. Amino acids: CASSLNRVLDNEQFF.